These 5 T cell receptor beta chains originate from one sample sequenced in a study of blood T cell repertoires in COVID-19. The repertoire was sequenced with immunoSEQ multiplex PCR; TCRdb's copy has only in-frame clones and lacks some. This sample has around 30,000 clones, with approximately 71% found just once. The specimen sequenced was peripheral blood. These receptors originate from a human donor in a cohort sampled during active COVID-19.

This sequence joins TRBV9 and TRBJ1-1; TRBD1 aligns across 9 bases. The CDR3 is made up of 15 amino acids. The germline V gene has CDR1 SGDLS and CDR2 YYNGEE. Unmatched junction bases numbered 4, after V lost 1 base and J lost 3 bases. In DNA form, the CDR3 reads TGTGCCAGCAGCGTAATACAGGGGGCCGACACTGAAGCTTTCTTT. Protein product: CASSVIQGADTEAFF.

This clone has a count of ten or more. V is TRBV3-1 (or the pseudogene TRBV3-2) and J is TRBJ2-3, with 11 bases fitting TRBD2. Germline V gene data show CDR1 as LGHDT and CDR2 as YNNKEL (reference sequence). V shed 5 bases, J shed 6 bases, and the junction held 10 bases outside the gene matches. This CDR3 is 16 amino acids long. In DNA form, the CDR3 reads TGTGCCAGCAGCGACGGGACTAGCGGACCTTTCGATACGCAGTATTTT. Translating it yields CASSDGTSGPFDTQYF.

The chain combines TRBV29-1 with TRBJ2-3; no reliable D call. The CDR3 has 14 amino acids. Germline V gene lookup returns CDR1 SQVTM and CDR2 ANQGSEA. Trimming removed 0 bases from V and 2 bases from J, with 9 bases in between. The CDR3 DNA sequence: TGCAGCGTTGAAGATCAACTACTCACAGATACGCAGTATTTT. Translation: CSVEDQLLTDTQYF.

J is TRBJ2-7 and V is TRBV9; 8 bases line up with TRBD1. The CDR3 loop spans 15 amino acids. V lost 4 bases to trimming and J lost 6 bases; unmatched junction nucleotides: 12. CDR1 and CDR2 from the germline V gene are SGDLS and YYNGEE. The CDR3 is CASSLSGGAGGEQYF. For the CDR3, the DNA is TGTGCCAGCAGCCTATCAGGGGGCGCTGGGGGCGAGCAGTACTTC.

The chain links TRBV19 to TRBJ2-5, with TRBD1 identical over 7 bases. From germline, CDR1 is LNHDA and CDR2 SQIVND (reference sequence). The CDR3 sequence is 14 residues long. The junction had 8 bases not matched to a gene; V was cut back by 9 bases and J by 1 base. The CDR3 reads CASNPGGIQETQYF. CDR3 coding DNA: TGTGCCAGCAACCCAGGGGGAATCCAAGAGACCCAGTACTTC.